The rows below give T cell receptor beta chains drawn from one sample of a study of blood T cell repertoires in COVID-19. Sequencing used immunoSEQ multiplex PCR; TCRdb keeps in-frame clones, though not all of them. The data hold about 180,000 clones, with roughly 86% observed a single time. The material sequenced was PBMCs or T cells enriched from blood (not recorded which). The receptors were gathered from a woman aged 25 to 39 who had recovered from COVID-19. Each CDR3 is given with its conserved first and last residue. The D gene is left open where the match is weak. Rows give clone size only sometimes, using once, few, many, or a class for an expanded clone.

J gene: TRBJ1-2; D gene: TRBD1; V gene: TRBV27; clone size: .; CDR3 DNA: TGTGCCAGCAGTTATCATCTCGGGGGACAGCTTAACTATGGCTACACCTTC; CDR3 protein: CASSYHLGGQLNYGYTF
J gene: TRBJ2-3; D gene: .; V gene: TRBV5-4; clone size: .; CDR3 DNA: TGTGCCAGCAGCTCGGGTGAAAATACGCAGTATTTT; CDR3 protein: CASSSGENTQYF
J gene: TRBJ2-1; D gene: .; V gene: TRBV10-3; clone size: once; CDR3 DNA: TGTGCCATCAGTGAGGGGGGGTACAATGAGCAGTTCTTC; CDR3 protein: CAISEGGYNEQFF
J gene: TRBJ1-6; D gene: TRBD1; V gene: TRBV7-9; clone size: .; CDR3 DNA: TGTGCCAGCAGCTTGGGACAGGGAATTTGGATTGAGGACTCACCCCTCCACTTT; CDR3 protein: CASSLGQGIWIEDSPLHF
J gene: TRBJ2-5; D gene: .; V gene: TRBV5-1; clone size: .; CDR3 DNA: TGCGCCAGCAGCTTGGGCCGCTTCCAGAGGGCACAGGAGACCCAGTACTTC; CDR3 protein: CASSLGRFQRAQETQYF
J gene: TRBJ2-7; D gene: TRBD2; V gene: TRBV11-2; clone size: .; CDR3 DNA: TGTGCCAGCAGCTTAGGGCCGGGGGGGACTAGCGGTATCTACGAGCAGTACTTC; CDR3 protein: CASSLGPGGTSGIYEQYF
J gene: TRBJ2-1; D gene: .; V gene: TRBV27; clone size: many; CDR3 DNA: TGTGCCAGCAGTTTATCCAGCGGGCACAATGAGCAGTTCTTC; CDR3 protein: CASSLSSGHNEQFF
J gene: TRBJ2-7; D gene: .; V gene: TRBV12-2; clone size: few; CDR3 DNA: TGTGCAAGTCGCTTAGTCCCAGACAGGGTCCTCTACGAGCAGTACTTC; CDR3 protein: CASRLVPDRVLYEQYF
J gene: TRBJ1-3; D gene: .; V gene: TRBV7-8; clone size: once; CDR3 DNA: TGTGCCAGCAGCTTCCCAGGGATGGGCTCTGGAAACACCATATATTTT; CDR3 protein: CASSFPGMGSGNTIYF
J gene: TRBJ2-3; D gene: TRBD1; V gene: TRBV6-5; clone size: .; CDR3 DNA: TGTGCCAGCCTTAACAGGGGGCAAGATACGCAGTATTTT; CDR3 protein: CASLNRGQDTQYF
J gene: TRBJ2-1; D gene: TRBD2; V gene: TRBV5-6; clone size: .; CDR3 DNA: TGTGCCAGCAGCTTGGGACTAGCGGGAGCAGATGAGCAGTTCTTC; CDR3 protein: CASSLGLAGADEQFF
J gene: TRBJ1-6; D gene: TRBD1; V gene: TRBV2; clone size: .; CDR3 DNA: TGTGCCAGCAGTAAGGGACAGGGATATTCACCCCTCCACTTT; CDR3 protein: CASSKGQGYSPLHF
J gene: TRBJ2-7; D gene: .; V gene: TRBV6-2/TRBV6-3; clone size: .; CDR3 DNA: TGTGCCAGCAGTTCACCCAACTCGGACGAGCAGTACTTC; CDR3 protein: CASSSPNSDEQYF
J gene: TRBJ1-4; D gene: TRBD1; V gene: TRBV28; clone size: once; CDR3 DNA: TGTGCCAGCAGGGGACAGCCCGGTGCTAATGAAAAACTGTTTTTT; CDR3 protein: CASRGQPGANEKLFF
J gene: TRBJ2-7; D gene: .; V gene: TRBV27; clone size: .; CDR3 DNA: TGTGCCAGCAGTCTTTCTTACACGGGGACCTACGAGCAGTACTTC; CDR3 protein: CASSLSYTGTYEQYF
J gene: TRBJ1-5; D gene: .; V gene: TRBV19; clone size: .; CDR3 DNA: TGTGCCAGTACCGTGAGAAGTGGCAATCAGCCCCAGCATTTT; CDR3 protein: CASTVRSGNQPQHF
J gene: TRBJ2-3; D gene: TRBD2; V gene: TRBV5-1; clone size: .; CDR3 DNA: TGCGCCAGCAGCTCGGGCTTTGGGACTAGCGGGAGAGATACGCAGTATTTT; CDR3 protein: CASSSGFGTSGRDTQYF
J gene: TRBJ2-2; D gene: TRBD1; V gene: TRBV19; clone size: .; CDR3 DNA: TGTGCCACCACGTCGGGACAGGAGGTTATCGGGGAGCTGTTTTTT; CDR3 protein: CATTSGQEVIGELFF
J gene: TRBJ1-2; D gene: .; V gene: TRBV4-2; clone size: .; CDR3 DNA: TGTGCCAGCAGCCAAGGGACAGTGGATGGCTACACCTTC; CDR3 protein: CASSQGTVDGYTF
J gene: TRBJ1-2; D gene: .; V gene: TRBV7-9; clone size: .; CDR3 DNA: TGTGCCAGCACCAGGCCGGGGGAAAGCTATGGCTACACCTTC; CDR3 protein: CASTRPGESYGYTF
J gene: TRBJ1-6; D gene: .; V gene: TRBV2; clone size: few; CDR3 DNA: TGTGCCAGCGGGCCGGACACAATTAATTCACCCCTCCACTTT; CDR3 protein: CASGPDTINSPLHF
J gene: TRBJ2-7; D gene: TRBD1; V gene: TRBV2; clone size: few; CDR3 DNA: TGTGCCAGCAGGCCGGGACAGAACTACGAGCAGTACTTC; CDR3 protein: CASRPGQNYEQYF
J gene: TRBJ2-3; D gene: .; V gene: TRBV6-4; clone size: .; CDR3 DNA: TGTGCCAGCAGTGAGGAGACCGAACTGGATACGCAGTATTTT; CDR3 protein: CASSEETELDTQYF
J gene: TRBJ2-1; D gene: TRBD2; V gene: TRBV7-3; clone size: .; CDR3 DNA: TGTGCCAGCAGCGCAGGACTAGCCGCGGGTAATGAGCAGTTCTTC; CDR3 protein: CASSAGLAAGNEQFF
J gene: TRBJ1-1; D gene: .; V gene: TRBV28; clone size: .; CDR3 DNA: TGTGCCAGCAGGAACGACAGTGACGATCTGAACACTGAAGCTTTCTTT; CDR3 protein: CASRNDSDDLNTEAFF
J gene: TRBJ1-5; D gene: .; V gene: TRBV5-1; clone size: .; CDR3 DNA: TGCGCCAGCAGCTTGGAAGGGGGGGCTTTATCGGCCCAGCATTTT; CDR3 protein: CASSLEGGALSAQHF
J gene: TRBJ1-2; D gene: .; V gene: TRBV5-4; clone size: few; CDR3 DNA: TGTGCCAGCACCCCGACAGAGAGCTATGGCTACACCTTC; CDR3 protein: CASTPTESYGYTF
J gene: TRBJ2-7; D gene: .; V gene: TRBV5-1; clone size: once; CDR3 DNA: TGCGCCAGCAGCTGGGGGGAGATGGTGGAGGAGCAGTACTTC; CDR3 protein: CASSWGEMVEEQYF
J gene: TRBJ1-2; D gene: TRBD1; V gene: TRBV5-6; clone size: .; CDR3 DNA: TGTGCCAGCAGCTTCGGGACAGGGGTGAATGGCTACACCTTC; CDR3 protein: CASSFGTGVNGYTF
J gene: TRBJ2-1; D gene: .; V gene: TRBV7-6; clone size: .; CDR3 DNA: TGTGCCAGCAGCTTAGCATCCGGGTCGGCCAATGAGCAGTTCTTC; CDR3 protein: CASSLASGSANEQFF
J gene: TRBJ2-7; D gene: TRBD1; V gene: TRBV2; clone size: .; CDR3 DNA: TGTGCCAGCAGTGAAGGTATAACCGGGACAGGGGGCTACGAGCAGTACTTC; CDR3 protein: CASSEGITGTGGYEQYF